The sequence of this T cell receptor (beta chain) was determined in a study of CD8 T cells in ankylosing spondylitis. This clonotype showed up many times. Antigen: not known. Germline V lookup: CDR1 LGHNA, CDR2 YSLEER. CDR3 length equals 14 residues. Trimming took off 1 base at V and 5 bases at J, with 8 bases between the two ends. TCRdb fed the 5' RACE reads into MiXCR, producing one record per CDR3 protein. This table has 750,000 to 850,000 distinct CDR3 sequences, about 11% appearing once. Broader study findings: Ankylosing spondylitis blood seemed to carry a telltale TCR beta motif made of about 8 highly homologous variants. It was reported that disease-linked clones were significantly enriched in matched ankylosing spondylitis synovial fluid.

The source material was blood, either unsorted or a sorted T cell fraction (not recorded which). The V gene is TRBV4-3, the J gene TRBJ2-2; D might be TRBD2 (6 bases). The clonotype originates from a male donor with ankylosing spondylitis. The CDR3 DNA sequence: TGCGCCAGCAGCCAAGTTGGGGGGACCGGGGAGCTGTTTTTT. Protein sequence: CASSQVGGTGELFF.